Shown below are 31 T cell receptor beta chains from a single sample sequenced in a study of blood T cell repertoires in COVID-19. Measured with immunoSEQ multiplex PCR; TCRdb has only the in-frame clones, and not every one. Of some 80,000 clones in the sample, 70% to 90% are singletons; the top ten hold roughly 9.1%. The sequencing input was peripheral blood. The receptors derive from a man in his forties or fifties with COVID-19, enrolled during active disease.

This sequence joins TRBV2 and TRBJ1-2; TRBD1 is a possible D gene (5 bases). The ends were cut back, 5 bases at V and 5 bases at J, with 9 bases in the middle. The CDR3 has 12 amino acids. Germline CDR1 reads SNHLY; CDR2 reads FYNNEI. The CDR3 spells CASSTTVYGYTF. CDR3 DNA sequence: TGTGCCAGCAGTACGACAGTATATGGCTACACCTTC.

This rearrangement joins TRBV27 to TRBJ2-1; 7 bases fit TRBD1. V was pared by 5 bases and J by 2 bases, with 3 bases of the junction left unmatched. The CDR3 contains 14 residues. The germline CDR1 and CDR2 sequences are MNHEY and SMNVEV (reference sequence). CDR3 sequence reads: CASSRDSAYNEQFF. Written as DNA, the CDR3 is TGTGCCAGCAGTCGGGACAGCGCCTACAATGAGCAGTTCTTC.

The chain employs TRBV28 and TRBJ2-5; 12 nucleotides match TRBD2. Per the germline V gene, CDR1 is MDHEN and CDR2 is SYDVKM. This CDR3 is 17 amino acids long. J was trimmed by 7 bases and V by 4 bases; bases with no gene match: 13. In nucleotides, the CDR3 is TGTGCCAGCAGTTCGCTACGGACTAGCGGGAACCTAAGGACCCAGTACTTC. Protein sequence: CASSSLRTSGNLRTQYF. The full variable domain, with the rest looked up from reference TRBV28 and TRBJ2-5, is DVKVTQSSRYLVKRTGEKVFLECVQDMDHENMFWYRQDPGLGLRLIYFSYDVKMKEKGDIPEGYSVSREKKERFSLILESASTNQTSMYLCASSSLRTSGNLRTQYFGPGTRLLVL.

This clone is a singleton in its sample. V is TRBV12-3 or TRBV12-4 and J is TRBJ1-5, with no clear D. The CDR3 length is 12 residues. Trimming took 1 base from V and 9 from J, leaving 7 bases between them. The CDR3 loop reads CASSLGRGPQHF. CDR3 DNA: TGTGCCAGCAGTTTAGGTCGGGGGCCCCAGCATTTT.

This chain joins TRBV7-3 and TRBJ1-1, with TRBD1 as a possible D gene (5 bases). Germline V gene data show CDR1 as SGHTA and CDR2 as FQGTGA. V lost 1 base and J 8 bases, leaving 11 bases between the germline ends. The CDR3 is 13 amino acids. CDR3 in amino acids: CASSLSERTEAFF. The CDR3 coding sequence is TGTGCCAGCAGCTTAAGTGAACGGACAGAAGCTTTCTTT.

V usage is TRBV30 and J usage is TRBJ1-5; 7 bases match TRBD1. The CDR3 is 15 residues long. The junction had 8 bases not matched to a gene; V was cut back by 2 bases and J by 4 bases. Looked up from germline, CDR1 is GTSNPN and CDR2 is SVGIG (reference sequence). This CDR3 is CAWSQTGNVNQPQHF. The CDR3 region has the DNA TGTGCCTGGAGTCAGACAGGGAATGTAAATCAGCCCCAGCATTTT.

This clone appeared a few times. The rearrangement joins TRBV19 to TRBJ1-5; no clear D gene. V lost 5 bases to trimming and J lost 6 bases, with 14 bases between them. CDR1 and CDR2 from the germline V gene are LNHDA and SQIVND (reference sequence). CDR3 length: 14 amino acids. The CDR3 reads CASSSSGRGQPQHF. The DNA for the CDR3 is TGTGCCAGTAGTTCCTCTGGCCGGGGTCAGCCCCAGCATTTT.

The J gene is TRBJ1-4, the V gene TRBV4-1; D is possibly TRBD1 (5 bases). Germline V gene sequence: CDR1 MGHRA, CDR2 YSYEKL. The CDR3 spans 15 residues. V shed 2 bases and J shed 7 bases, with 14 bases lying between them. In nucleotides, the CDR3 is TGCGCCAGCAGCCAACGGGACTCAGAGGGTGAAAAACTGTTTTTT. Translated: CASSQRDSEGEKLFF.

CDR3 protein: CATGRGKQNTIYF. Here the CDR3 DNA reads TGTGCCACCGGGAGGGGGAAGCAAAACACCATATATTTT. The chain recombines TRBV6-5 with TRBJ1-3; the D gene is possibly TRBD1 (6 bases). This CDR3 has 13 amino acids. V was clipped by 10 bases and J by 6 bases, with 16 bases between them. Germline assignment: CDR1 MNHEY and CDR2 SVGAGI.

This clone was counted once. This chain uses TRBV15 with TRBJ2-6, with D perhaps matching TRBD1 (10 bases). This CDR3 comprises 21 residues. V dropped 0 bases and J dropped 4 bases, with 25 bases sitting between them. Germline V gene data show CDR1 as LNHNV and CDR2 as YYDKDF (reference sequence). CDR3 nucleotide sequence: TGTGCCACCAGCAGAGATCCTAGCGGGACAGGGGTATTTGAAGGGGCCAACGTCCTGACTTTC. Translated, it gives CATSRDPSGTGVFEGANVLTF.

V is TRBV30 and J is TRBJ2-1, with D maybe TRBD2 (5 bases). The CDR3 consists of 13 residues. V was trimmed by 3 bases and J by 10 bases, leaving 16 bases between them. Per the germline V gene, CDR1 is GTSNPN and CDR2 is SVGIG (reference sequence). The CDR3 coding sequence is TGTGCCTGGAGAGGATCCGCGGGTCCCGAGCAGTTCTTC. Amino acids: CAWRGSAGPEQFF.

This rearrangement joins TRBV5-6 to TRBJ1-3, with D uncertain. V was clipped by 4 bases and J by 4 bases, with 12 bases between them. The CDR3 runs 14 residues. Germline CDR1 and CDR2: SGHDT and YYEEEE. CDR3 sequence: CASSLWLQGNTIYF. The CDR3 bases are TGTGCCAGCAGCCTCTGGTTACAGGGAAACACCATATATTTT.

V gene TRBV2 combines with J gene TRBJ1-2; D is perhaps TRBD1 (6 bases). Germline loops: CDR1 SNHLY, CDR2 FYNNEI. Trimming took off 1 base at V and 8 bases at J, with 14 bases between the two ends. The CDR3 is 14 amino acids. CDR3 DNA sequence: TGTGCCAGCAGTGAAGACATCGGGGGGCGAGGCTACACCTTC. As protein: CASSEDIGGRGYTF.

In this sample, this clone turned up a few times. The V call is TRBV28, the J call TRBJ1-3; possibly TRBD1 for D (6 bases). Trimming cost V 4 bases and J 2 bases, with 18 bases left between them. CDR1 is MDHEN, CDR2 SYDVKM, per germline. This CDR3 spans 17 amino acids. The CDR3 nucleotides read TGTGCCAGCAGTTCACTCGGGGGGCCGATCGCTGGAAACACCATATATTTT. Amino acids: CASSSLGGPIAGNTIYF.

The CDR3 region has the DNA TGCAGCGTTGGGCGGGGGCGGAACACTGAAGCTTTCTTT. Translation: CSVGRGRNTEAFF. The V call is TRBV29-1, the J call TRBJ1-1; TRBD1 might be the D (6 bases). With 4 bases removed from V and 1 base from J, the gap between germline ends came to 10 bases. Germline V lookup: CDR1 SQVTM, CDR2 ANQGSEA. This CDR3 is 13 amino acids long.

The chain couples TRBV6-5 to TRBJ2-1; D is possibly TRBD2 (6 bases). Trimming left V 1 base short and J 5 bases short, with 15 bases between. The CDR3 is 16 amino acids. Germline V CDR1 and CDR2: MNHEY, SVGAGI. The DNA for the CDR3 is TGTGCCAGCAGTTACTACCCATCGGGGGTCCACAATGAGCAGTTCTTC. It is translated as CASSYYPSGVHNEQFF.

The V call is TRBV4-1, the J call TRBJ1-3; TRBD1 is a possible D gene (6 bases). V was pared by 4 bases and J by 1 base, with 17 bases between. This CDR3 is built from 17 residues. CDR1 and CDR2 from the germline V gene are MGHRA and YSYEKL. The chain's CDR3 is CASSPGRGGYSGNTIYF. The CDR3 region has the DNA TGCGCCAGCAGCCCCGGAAGGGGGGGTTATTCTGGAAACACCATATATTTT.

V and J are TRBV29-1 and TRBJ1-1; unclear D gene. V shed 6 bases and J shed 1 base, with 12 bases lying between them. Germline V gives CDR1 SQVTM, CDR2 ANQGSEA. This CDR3 contains 13 residues. In DNA form, the CDR3 reads TGCAGCGTATTCAGGCTGGCGAACACTGAAGCTTTCTTT. As protein: CSVFRLANTEAFF. Looking up the rest from reference TRBV29-1 and TRBJ1-1 gives the full variable domain: SAVISQKPSRDICQRGTSLTIQCQVDSQVTMMFWYRQQPGQSLTLIATANQGSEATYESGFVIDKFPISRPNLTFSTLTVSNMSPEDSSIYLCSVFRLANTEAFFGQGTRLTVV.

The chain uses TRBV29-1 and TRBJ2-7; D gene ambiguous. CDR1 is SQVTM, CDR2 ANQGSEA, per germline. The CDR3 loop spans 12 amino acids. The V end lost 7 bases, the J end lost 0 bases, and 10 bases lay between the germline ends. In DNA form, the CDR3 reads TGCAGCGGGGGTTTTAGCTCCTACGAGCAGTACTTC. Its translation is CSGGFSSYEQYF.

The chain recombines TRBV18 with TRBJ2-3; unclear D gene. The length of the CDR3 is 16 residues. Germline V gives CDR1 KGHSH, CDR2 LQKENI. V was shortened by 2 bases and J by 4 bases, with 16 bases between the two germline ends. CDR3 loop: CASSPSPIAIADTQYF. The CDR3, as DNA: TGTGCCAGCTCACCATCCCCAATCGCGATCGCAGATACGCAGTATTTT.

The chain uses TRBV4-1 and TRBJ1-6, with TRBD1 matching over 8 bases. Germline loops: CDR1 MGHRA, CDR2 YSYEKL. The CDR3 has 15 residues. The V and J ends lost 3 bases and 8 bases, in that order; junction bases with no gene match: 6. CDR3 region: CASSQRGQGDSPLHF. CDR3 in DNA: TGCGCCAGCAGCCAGAGAGGACAGGGTGATTCACCCCTCCACTTT.

This rearrangement joins TRBV9 to TRBJ2-5; 8 bases line up with TRBD1. Germline CDR1 and CDR2: SGDLS and YYNGEE. V dropped 4 bases and J dropped 4; count of bases not matched to a gene: 9. The CDR3 covers 15 residues. The CDR3 sequence is CASSTATGAGETQYF. The CDR3 nucleotides read TGTGCCAGCAGCACCGCGACAGGGGCGGGAGAGACCCAGTACTTC. Based on the CDR3 plus reference TRBV9 and TRBJ2-5, the full variable domain is DSGVTQTPKHLITATGQRVTLRCSPRSGDLSVYWYQQSLDQGLQFLIQYYNGEERAKGNILERFSAQQFPDLHSELNLSSLELGDSALYFCASSTATGAGETQYFGPGTRLLVL.

The rearrangement joins TRBV5-1 to TRBJ1-5; D is perhaps TRBD1 (5 bases). V was clipped by 0 bases and J by 7 bases, with 11 bases between them. CDR3 size: 14 residues. Looked up from germline, CDR1 is SGHRS and CDR2 is YFSETQ. The CDR3 protein is CASSLGQGTQPQHF. DNA for the CDR3: TGCGCCAGCAGCTTGGGCCAGGGAACGCAGCCCCAGCATTTT.

This chain links TRBV11-2 with TRBJ1-1; 7 positions agree with TRBD1. V shed 1 base, J shed 3 bases, and the junction held 8 bases outside the gene matches. CDR1 is SGHAT and CDR2 is FQNNGV in the germline V gene. This CDR3 spans 16 amino acids. The CDR3 DNA sequence: TGTGCCAGCAGCTTAGGGCCGACAGGGCGGGACACTGAAGCTTTCTTT. This gives the protein CASSLGPTGRDTEAFF.

The chain employs TRBV27 and TRBJ2-5; D perhaps matches TRBD1 (5 bases). The CDR3 runs 16 residues. The ends were cut back, 5 bases at V and 6 bases at J, with 22 bases in the middle. Germline CDR1 is MNHEY and CDR2 is SMNVEV (reference sequence). CDR3 nucleotide sequence: TGTGCCAGCAGTGATTCGGTCAGGGCGTTTGTCAAGACCCAGTACTTC. Encoded protein: CASSDSVRAFVKTQYF.

The chain combines TRBV7-2 with TRBJ1-2; no clear D gene. Germline CDR1 reads SGHTA; CDR2 reads FQGNSA. Trimming left V 2 bases short and J 7 bases short, with 8 bases between. This CDR3 region has 12 residues. This CDR3 is CASSLWEGGYTF. The CDR3 region has the DNA TGTGCCAGCAGCTTATGGGAGGGTGGCTACACCTTC.

V usage is TRBV5-6 and J usage is TRBJ2-7; 12 positions match TRBD1. Germline loops: CDR1 SGHDT, CDR2 YYEEEE. The CDR3 is made up of 14 amino acids. Germline trimming cut 4 bases from V and 6 bases from J; bases unmatched to any gene: 5. CDR3 nucleotide sequence: TGTGCCAGCAGCCTTAGGGACAGGGGGCGCGAGCAGTACTTC. Residues: CASSLRDRGREQYF.

This CDR3 reads CASNGDISFATEAFF. Here the CDR3 DNA reads TGTGCCAGCAACGGGGACATCTCCTTTGCCACTGAAGCTTTCTTT. The chain has TRBV7-9 and TRBJ1-1; tentative D call: TRBD1 (6 bases). Between the trimmed V and J ends, which lost 7 bases and 4 bases, there was a span of 19 bases. The germline CDR1 and CDR2 sequences are SEHNR and FQNEAQ (reference sequence). This CDR3 region has 15 residues.

This sequence joins TRBV20-1 and TRBJ2-7, with 9 bases identical to TRBD1. The CDR3 has 13 residues. With 3 bases clipped from V and 5 bases from J, the junction kept 5 bases outside the gene matches. Germline-derived CDR1 and CDR2 are DFQATT and SNEGSKA (reference sequence). The CDR3 is CSASWTGVNEQYF. CDR3 nucleotides: TGCAGTGCTAGTTGGACAGGGGTGAACGAGCAGTACTTC.

The chain links TRBV9 to TRBJ1-2, with a possible D match to TRBD1 (6 bases). This CDR3 comprises 14 residues. V was cut by 0 bases and J by 6 bases, with 12 bases left in between. Germline CDR1 reads SGDLS; CDR2 reads YYNGEE. Written as DNA, the CDR3 is TGTGCCAGCAGCGTAGATTGGACAGCTCATGGCTACACCTTC. Its protein product is CASSVDWTAHGYTF.

The V and J genes are TRBV9 and TRBJ1-1; D perhaps matches TRBD1 (5 bases). CDR1 is SGDLS, CDR2 YYNGEE, per germline. The CDR3 is 13 residues long. V lost 3 bases to trimming and J lost 1 base, with 7 bases between them. CDR3 amino acids: CASSDGGNTEAFF. The CDR3 bases are TGTGCCAGCAGCGACGGGGGGAACACTGAAGCTTTCTTT.